This TCR beta chain stems from a study of blood T cell repertoires in COVID-19. Study-level information: Sites across the United States, Italy and Spain contributed samples from acute and convalescent COVID-19.

Germline V lookup: CDR1 LNHDA, CDR2 SQIVND (reference sequence). The CDR3 length is 14 residues. V gave up 7 bases and J gave up 3 bases; unmatched junction bases: 8. Per the original methods: Amplifying reference gene primers gave estimates of nucleated cell counts. The assay was immunoSEQ multiplex PCR, and TCRdb's table has in-frame clones only and misses some. V and J calls and clone size are as listed in that table; D and trimming were resolved from the DNA. The repertoire holds some 46,000 clones, with 82% as singletons. Specimen: peripheral blood. The genes are TRBV19 and TRBJ1-1; the match to TRBD1 covers 7 bases. This receptor was identified in a woman aged 55-69 years with acute or convalescent COVID-19. CDR3: CASTLQGMHTEAFF. As DNA, the CDR3 is TGTGCCAGTACCCTACAGGGGATGCACACTGAAGCTTTCTTT.